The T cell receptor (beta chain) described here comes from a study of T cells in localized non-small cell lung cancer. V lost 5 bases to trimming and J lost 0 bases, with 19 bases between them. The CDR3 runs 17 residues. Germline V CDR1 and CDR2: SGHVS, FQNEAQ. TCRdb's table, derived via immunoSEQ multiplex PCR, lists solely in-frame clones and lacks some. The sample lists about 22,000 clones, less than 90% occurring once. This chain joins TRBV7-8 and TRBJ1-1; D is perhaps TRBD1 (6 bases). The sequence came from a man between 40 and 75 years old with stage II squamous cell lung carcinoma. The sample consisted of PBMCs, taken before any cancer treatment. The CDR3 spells CASSPGRGNFLNTEAFF. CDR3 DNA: TGTGCCAGCAGCCCAGGTAGGGGGAATTTTCTGAACACTGAAGCTTTCTTT.